This is a list of T cell receptor beta chains from one sample in a study of blood T cell repertoires in COVID-19. Only in-frame clones appear in the TCRdb table, and some are missing; sequencing was by immunoSEQ multiplex PCR. This sample has approximately 120,000 clones, with roughly 85% found just once. Sample: peripheral blood. These receptors all come from a woman aged 55-70 years with acute or convalescent COVID-19. CDR3s include the opening cysteine and the closing phenylalanine or tryptophan. D genes are given only for firm matches. A clone size is listed for some rows: how often the clone was seen (once, few, many), or a class if it is expanded.

TRBJ2-5 | TRBD1 | TRBV9 | NA | CASSAAGGETQYF | TGTGCCAGCAGCGCTGCAGGGGGCGAGACCCAGTACTTC
TRBJ2-3 | NA | TRBV6-5 | NA | CASSYTPPEGSGTQYF | TGTGCCAGCAGTTACACTCCCCCTGAGGGCTCGGGGACGCAGTATTTT
TRBJ2-7 | NA | TRBV5-6 | once | CASSLFGGSYEQYF | TGTGCCAGCAGCTTGTTTGGGGGGAGCTACGAGCAGTACTTC
TRBJ1-1 | TRBD1 | TRBV28 | NA | CASSPPNKGTAEAFF | TGTGCCAGCAGTCCACCGAACAAAGGGACAGCTGAAGCTTTCTTT
TRBJ2-5 | NA | TRBV7-8 | NA | CASNLLGLAIQETQYF | TGTGCCAGCAACCTCTTAGGACTCGCGATACAAGAGACCCAGTACTTC
TRBJ1-4 | TRBD1 | TRBV28 | NA | CASSSSADRGRTNEKLFF | TGTGCCAGCAGTTCCTCTGCGGACAGGGGGCGAACTAATGAAAAACTGTTTTTT
TRBJ1-1 | TRBD1 | TRBV6-5 | NA | CASSYSRQGRTEAFF | TGTGCCAGCAGTTACTCGCGACAGGGGCGCACTGAAGCTTTCTTT
TRBJ2-2 | NA | TRBV12-5 | NA | CASTGSPGGSGELFF | TGTGCCTCAACGGGGTCGCCCGGGGGTTCCGGGGAGCTGTTTTTT
TRBJ2-5 | NA | TRBV5-1 | NA | CASSLDARGETQYF | TGCGCCAGCAGCTTGGACGCCCGGGGGGAGACCCAGTACTTC
TRBJ1-1 | NA | TRBV27 | NA | CASSFQRSTEAFF | TGTGCCAGCAGTTTTCAAAGGAGCACTGAAGCTTTCTTT
TRBJ1-5 | NA | TRBV24-1 | NA | CATAPVGEGDQPQHF | TGTGCCACCGCACCCGTCGGGGAGGGCGATCAGCCCCAGCATTTT
TRBJ2-1 | NA | TRBV4-3 | NA | CASSHNLGEQFF | TGCGCCAGCAGCCATAATCTCGGGGAGCAGTTCTTC
TRBJ2-3 | TRBD2 | TRBV5-4 | NA | CASSLTSGTDTQYF | TGTGCCAGCAGCTTGACTAGCGGCACAGATACGCAGTATTTT
TRBJ1-4 | NA | TRBV3-1/TRBV3-2 | NA | CASSQFMERVFF | TGTGCCAGCAGCCAATTCATGGAGAGGGTGTTTTTT
TRBJ1-4 | TRBD1 | TRBV5-1 | NA | CASSLQGATNEKLFF | TGCGCCAGCAGCTTACAGGGGGCAACTAATGAAAAACTGTTTTTT
TRBJ2-1 | TRBD1 | TRBV18 | NA | CASSTGGTGENEQFF | TGTGCCAGCTCGACAGGTGGGACAGGGGAAAATGAGCAGTTCTTC
TRBJ2-5 | TRBD1 | TRBV18 | NA | CASSPNWGQDQETQYF | TGTGCCAGCTCACCAAACTGGGGACAGGACCAAGAGACCCAGTACTTC
TRBJ1-2 | TRBD1 | TRBV7-9 | NA | CASSLGPGQANYGYTF | TGTGCCAGCAGCTTAGGACCGGGACAGGCTAACTATGGCTACACCTTC
TRBJ2-3 | TRBD2 | TRBV5-1 | few | CASSISGRGGTDTQYF | TGCGCCAGCAGCATTAGCGGGAGAGGAGGCACAGATACGCAGTATTTT
TRBJ1-4 | NA | TRBV7-9 | NA | CASSPSGPTNEKLFF | TGTGCCAGCAGCCCCTCAGGGCCAACTAATGAAAAACTGTTTTTT
TRBJ2-1 | TRBD2 | TRBV7-9 | NA | CASSLEGRAYNEQFF | TGTGCCAGCAGCTTAGAAGGGAGGGCTTACAATGAGCAGTTCTTC
TRBJ1-1 | TRBD1 | TRBV2 | NA | CASRDTRGRTEAFF | TGTGCCAGCAGAGATACCAGGGGGAGGACTGAAGCTTTCTTT
TRBJ2-4 | NA | TRBV21-1 | NA | CASSSTGIRIVQYF | TGTGCCAGCAGCTCCACAGGCATTCGAATCGTTCAGTACTTC